This T cell receptor (beta chain) was sequenced for a study of cytotoxic CD8 clonotypes in ibrutinib-treated CLL. Study background: Median treatment time before response sampling was 12 months, range 6 to 36. Study-wide results and caveats: Baseline-level clonality went beyond age-matched healthy donors and moved in step with circulating CD8+ T-cell counts.

Germline V gene sequence: CDR1 SQVTM, CDR2 ANQGSEA. V lost 4 bases to trimming and J lost 11 bases, with 15 bases between them. The CDR3 runs 12 residues. Depth targeted 1 in 200,000 to 1 in 1 million T cells, averaging approximately 9.9x coverage per clonotype. Produced via immunoSEQ multiplex PCR; TCRdb's table is partial and in-frame only. The sample consists of approximately 340,000 clones, over 60% of them appearing once. Comments on this clone: What it binds is not known.

The J gene is TRBJ2-1, the V gene TRBV29-1; D is unresolved. The receptor comes from a human donor with chronic lymphocytic leukemia. The sequences come from PBMCs, collected after 36 months of ibrutinib treatment. DNA for the CDR3: TGCAGCGTTGTATTGATCTTTCCCCAGCAGTTCTTC. This codes for CSVVLIFPQQFF.